The clone carrying this T cell receptor (beta chain) turned up a few times. Its target is unknown. TCRdb analysed the 5' RACE reads with MiXCR anew, one entry per CDR3 protein. The sample yields roughly 230,000 distinct CDR3 sequences, 18% seen once. The sample comes from a study of CD8 T cells in ankylosing spondylitis. Trimming shortened V by 3 bases and J by 8 bases, and 9 bases separated the two germline ends. The CDR3 is 12 amino acids. Germline V gene data show CDR1 as SGHRS and CDR2 as YFSETQ. Study results and limitations: Reactive arthritis synovial fluid and blood were previously reported to contain some motif variants.

Sequencing was carried out using blood, either unsorted or a sorted T cell fraction (not recorded which). This clonotype was sampled from a male donor with ankylosing spondylitis or in good health (not recorded which). The chain uses TRBV5-1 and TRBJ2-1, with D possibly being TRBD2 (6 bases). The CDR3 DNA follows: TGCGCCAGCAGCTGGAGGGGCGATGAGCAGTTCTTC. As protein: CASSWRGDEQFF.